This TCR beta chain derives from a study of blood T cell repertoires in COVID-19. Background on the study: T cells, B-cell-depleted T cells, or PBMCs provided the cDNA or gDNA that served as material.

Germline CDR1 is MNHEY and CDR2 is SVGAGI. The CDR3 runs 14 residues. V was shortened by 3 bases and J by 4 bases, with 11 bases between the two germline ends. Authors' processing steps: The assay estimated nucleated cells by amplifying reference gene primers. Sequencing used immunoSEQ multiplex PCR; TCRdb keeps in-frame clones, though not all of them. V and J calls and clone size are as listed in that table; D and trimming were resolved from the DNA. The sample records tens of thousands of clones, 88% being singletons. V usage is TRBV6-5 and J usage is TRBJ2-3; unclear D gene. Sequenced sample: peripheral blood. The receptor was derived from a man over 45 with acute or convalescent COVID-19. CDR3 in amino acids: CASSYPESPDTQYF. The DNA of the CDR3 is TGTGCCAGCAGTTATCCCGAGTCCCCAGATACGCAGTATTTT.